The 8 T cell receptor beta chains below all came from one sample that was sequenced in a study of monozygotic twins with inflammatory bowel disease. Reanalyzing the 5' RACE reads, TCRdb keeps one entry per CDR3 protein, without DNA. Its clone listing holds over 200,000 distinct CDR3 sequences. Input material: blood. The receptors derive from a human donor with ulcerative colitis or Crohn's disease, or a healthy co-twin of an affected twin (not recorded which).

The chain recombines TRBV5-4 with TRBJ2-1; no DNA is available, so the TRBD1 call from TCRdb remains unchecked. This CDR3 contains 15 residues. In germline, CDR1 is SGHNT, CDR2 YYREEE (reference sequence). This CDR3 is CASSLAGTGGWEQFF.

The CDR3 sequence: CASRRDRGQTNEKLFF. The chain uses TRBV27 and TRBJ1-4; TCRdb calls TRBD1, which cannot be checked without DNA. Germline CDR1 MNHEY, CDR2 SMNVEV (reference sequence). The CDR3 has 16 residues.

V gene TRBV7-9 combines with J gene TRBJ1-2; TCRdb proposes TRBD1, but this gene call is untestable without DNA. There are 14 residues in the CDR3. Germline CDR1 SEHNR, CDR2 FQNEAQ (reference sequence). CDR3 region: CASSQRWGENGYTF.

The chain is built from TRBV7-9 and TRBJ2-1; the TCRdb call, TRBD2, lacks DNA for checking. This CDR3 has 17 amino acids. CDR1 SEHNR and CDR2 FQNEAQ come from the germline V gene (reference sequence). The CDR3 region is CASSAQGGLSSYNEQFF.

This rearrangement joins TRBV3-1 to TRBJ1-1. The CDR3 extends over 15 amino acids. Looked up from germline, CDR1 is LGHDT and CDR2 is YNNKEL (reference sequence). CDR3 sequence reads: CASSFLWTRGTEAFF. Full variable domain (remainder filled in from reference TRBV3-1 and TRBJ1-1): DTAVSQTPKYLVTQMGNDKSIKCEQNLGHDTMYWYKQDSKKFLKIMFSYNNKELIINETVPNRFSPKSPDKAHLNLHINSLELGDSAVYFCASSFLWTRGTEAFFGQGTRLTVV.

The chain combines TRBV5-1 with TRBJ2-3; the TRBD1 assignment by TCRdb is unverifiable without DNA. The V gene's germline CDR1 is SGHRS and CDR2 YFSETQ. The CDR3 extends over 15 amino acids. The CDR3 here is CASTHRGPYTDTQYF.

The chain uses TRBV20-1 and TRBJ2-5. The length of the CDR3 is 12 residues. The germline V gene encodes CDR1 DFQATT and CDR2 SNEGSKA (reference sequence). CDR3 sequence: CSANRLQETQYF.

This chain connects TRBV29-1 to TRBJ2-1; TCRdb's D gene call, TRBD2, goes unchecked for lack of DNA. The V gene's germline CDR1 is SQVTM and CDR2 ANQGSEA. The CDR3 contains 12 residues. The CDR3 reads CSPGEYPNEQFF.